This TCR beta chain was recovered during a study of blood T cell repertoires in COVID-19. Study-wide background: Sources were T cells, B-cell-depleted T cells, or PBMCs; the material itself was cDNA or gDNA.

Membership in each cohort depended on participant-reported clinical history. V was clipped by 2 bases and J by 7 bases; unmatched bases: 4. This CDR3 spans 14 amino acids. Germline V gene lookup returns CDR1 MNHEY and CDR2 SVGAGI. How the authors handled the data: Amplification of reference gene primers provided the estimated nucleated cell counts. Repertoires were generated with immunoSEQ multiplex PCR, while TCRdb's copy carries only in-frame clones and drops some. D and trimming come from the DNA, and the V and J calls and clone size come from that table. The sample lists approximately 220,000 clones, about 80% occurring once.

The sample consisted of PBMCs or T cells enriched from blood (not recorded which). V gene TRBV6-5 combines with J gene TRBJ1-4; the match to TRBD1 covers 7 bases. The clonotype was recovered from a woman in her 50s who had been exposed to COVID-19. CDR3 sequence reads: CASSYRGLREKLFF. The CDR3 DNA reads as TGTGCCAGCAGTTACAGGGGGCTCCGTGAAAAACTGTTTTTT.